Following are 32 T cell receptor beta chains from one sample sequenced in a study of Graves' ophthalmopathy and Graves' hyperthyroidism. Scientists amplified the TCR beta CDR3 regions from RNA transcripts. HTBI primers primed a first-round RT-PCR, and a second-round multiplex PCR followed. In TCRdb, the multiplex PCR reads were re-called with MiXCR into one record per CDR3 protein. Of about 480,000 distinct CDR3 sequences listed, approximately 14% are singletons. Sequenced input: blood. The receptor source for this set is a woman aged 30 to 39 with Graves' ophthalmopathy.

At least ten counts were recorded for this clonotype. The chain employs TRBV3-1 and TRBJ1-6; D remains unclear. Per germline, CDR1 LGHDT and CDR2 YNNKEL (reference sequence). The CDR3 sequence is 16 residues long. V lost 4 bases to trimming and J lost 12 bases, with 22 bases between them. DNA for the CDR3: TGTGCCAGCAGCCGGAGAAACAGACCCTCAACGGGACCCCTCCACTTT. This gives the protein CASSRRNRPSTGPLHF.

This clonotype has at least ten counts. V usage is TRBV12-3 or TRBV12-4 and J usage is TRBJ2-5; 7 bases align to TRBD1. With V trimmed by 5 bases and J by 1 base, 4 bases remained unmatched. CDR3 length equals 14 residues. The DNA for the CDR3 is TGTGCCAGCAGTCGCCGGGACAGCCAAGAGACCCAGTACTTC. Translation gives CASSRRDSQETQYF.

This clonotype was found many times. The gene calls are TRBV6-5 and TRBJ2-5, with TRBD1 matching 8 bases. Germline lookup yields CDR1 MNHEY and CDR2 SVGAGI. CDR3 length: 14 residues. Losses at the gene ends were 6 bases for V and 4 bases for J; bases not matched to a gene: 7. CDR3: CASSLRQGSETQYF. The CDR3 DNA is TGTGCCAGCAGCCTAAGACAGGGGTCAGAGACCCAGTACTTC.

This clonotype was seen at least ten times. The gene calls are TRBV15 and TRBJ2-5; D gene unclear. Trimming removed 0 bases at V and 5 bases at J, with 4 bases between. Germline CDR1 is LNHNV and CDR2 is YYDKDF (reference sequence). The CDR3 consists of 12 residues. The CDR3 DNA reads TGTGCCACCAGCAGAGATATTGAGACCCAGTACTTC. Translation: CATSRDIETQYF.

This clonotype came up many times. The chain employs TRBV28 and TRBJ2-5; TRBD1 might be the D (5 bases). The CDR3 contains 15 residues. The germline gives CDR1 MDHEN, CDR2 SYDVKM. Trimming left V 2 bases short and J 3 bases short, with 13 bases between. The CDR3 nucleotides read TGTGCCAGCAGTTTACCCGTCGGCAGGGAAGAGACCCAGTACTTC. Amino acid sequence: CASSLPVGREETQYF.

This clonotype was counted at least ten times. The genes are TRBV6-1 and TRBJ2-2, with 7 bases fitting TRBD1. V lost 0 bases and J lost 1; bases outside the gene matches: 5. The CDR3 is made up of 17 amino acids. Germline V gives CDR1 MNHNS, CDR2 SASEGT. The CDR3 DNA follows: TGTGCCAGCAGTGAAGCGGGGTGGACAGGGAACACCGGGGAGCTGTTTTTT. Translating gives CASSEAGWTGNTGELFF.

Regarding this clonotype: A much larger clone is a single base away; this may be a read error. The chain is built from TRBV6-1 and TRBJ2-2; 10 nucleotides match TRBD2. CDR3 length: 16 amino acids. CDR1 and CDR2 from the germline V gene are MNHNS and SASEGT. The CDR3 region has the DNA TGTGCCAGCAGACGGGGACTAGCGCAGAACACCGGGGATCTGTTTTTT. This gives the protein CASRRGLAQNTGDLFF.

This clonotype was recorded many times. The chain links TRBV6-1 to TRBJ1-2, with D possibly TRBD1 on 5 matching bases. CDR1 is MNHNS, CDR2 SASEGT, per germline. Trimming took off 3 bases at V and 2 bases at J, with 13 bases between the two ends. The CDR3 is 15 residues long. The CDR3, as DNA: TGTGCCAGCAGTGACCCCTCACGGGGGAACTATGGCTACACCTTC. Translated, it gives CASSDPSRGNYGYTF.

At least ten counts were recorded for this clonotype. The chain links TRBV10-3 to TRBJ2-5; 14 bases map to TRBD2. The germline V gene encodes CDR1 ENHRY and CDR2 SYGVKD. The CDR3 is 17 residues long. V gave up 8 bases and J gave up 2 bases; unmatched junction bases: 10. The CDR3 reads CAISSRTSGGPQETQYF. The CDR3 nucleotides read TGTGCCATCTCTAGCCGGACTAGCGGGGGGCCTCAAGAGACCCAGTACTTC.

This clonotype was seen repeatedly, ten times or more. This sequence joins TRBV11-2 and TRBJ2-2; the match to TRBD2 covers 8 bases. This CDR3 spans 15 amino acids. Per the germline V gene, CDR1 is SGHAT and CDR2 is FQNNGV. V dropped 5 bases and J dropped 1; count of bases not matched to a gene: 3. CDR3 nucleotide sequence: TGTGCCAGCAGCCCGGGACTAGAGAACACCGGGGAGCTGTTTTTT. This sequence encodes CASSPGLENTGELFF.

In this sample, this clonotype turned up many times. The chain carries TRBV12-3 or TRBV12-4 and TRBJ2-5; D tentatively reads TRBD1 or TRBD2 (5 bases each). The CDR3 is 14 residues long. V lost 5 bases and J 4 bases, leaving 14 bases between the germline ends. The CDR3 sequence is CASSPGRIIETQYF. In DNA form, the CDR3 reads TGTGCCAGCAGTCCGGGACGGATTATAGAGACCCAGTACTTC.

The chain carries TRBV6-5 and TRBJ1-1; D is ambiguous. The CDR3 loop spans 13 amino acids. The germline gives CDR1 MNHEY, CDR2 SVGAGI. V shed 3 bases and J shed 4 bases, with 9 bases lying between them. For the CDR3, the DNA is TGTGCCAGCAGTTATTCTTGGAGCACTGAAGCTTTCTTT. Its protein is CASSYSWSTEAFF.

This chain joins TRBV4-3 and TRBJ2-2; 10 nucleotides match TRBD1. The CDR3 covers 16 residues. J lost 5 bases, V lost 8 bases, and 11 bases had no gene match. The germline CDR1 and CDR2 sequences are LGHNA and YSLEER. The CDR3, as DNA: TGCGCCAGCTCCGGACAGGGGGATTTGAGTACCGGGGAGCTGTTTTTT. As protein: CASSGQGDLSTGELFF.

There are a few counts of this clonotype. The rearrangement links TRBV7-3 to TRBJ2-2; weak D call: TRBD2 (6 bases). The CDR3 covers 16 residues. The ends were cut back, 4 bases at V and 6 bases at J, with 18 bases in the middle. Germline V gene data show CDR1 as SGHTA and CDR2 as FQGTGA. The CDR3 region is CASSSDSGLDAGELFF. For the CDR3, the DNA is TGTGCCAGCAGCTCAGACTCGGGACTTGACGCCGGGGAGCTGTTTTTT.

This clonotype appeared many times. The chain links TRBV9 to TRBJ1-3, with no clear D. Per germline, CDR1 SGDLS and CDR2 YYNGEE. This CDR3 comprises 14 residues. Trimming shortened V by 3 bases and J by 4 bases, and 11 bases separated the two germline ends. The chain's CDR3 is CASSADGLGNTIYF. CDR3 bases: TGTGCCAGCAGCGCGGACGGCCTGGGAAACACCATATATTTT.

The sample holds many counts of this clonotype. The chain is built from TRBV6-1 and TRBJ1-1; D is unclear. V was shortened by 3 bases and J by 4 bases, with 12 bases between the two germline ends. Looked up from germline, CDR1 is MNHNS and CDR2 is SASEGT. This CDR3 is 14 amino acids long. The CDR3 nucleotides read TGTGCCAGCAGTGATGTGCGGCCTCTCACTGAAGCTTTCTTT. Encoded protein: CASSDVRPLTEAFF.

This clonotype was found a few times. The chain employs TRBV7-2 and TRBJ2-5; 9 nucleotides align to TRBD2. From germline, CDR1 is SGHTA and CDR2 FQGNSA. V dropped 10 bases and J dropped 4; count of bases not matched to a gene: 10. The CDR3 consists of 14 residues. CDR3 in DNA: TGTGCCACCAGGCGGGAGGGCCTTCGAGAGACCCAGTACTTC. Residues: CATRREGLRETQYF.

This clonotype was seen just once. The chain recombines TRBV28 with TRBJ2-7; no reliable D call. This CDR3 comprises 12 residues. Germline-derived CDR1 and CDR2 are MDHEN and SYDVKM. Trimming removed 6 bases at V and 3 bases at J, with 9 bases between. The CDR3 is CASRDLNYEQYF. In DNA form, the CDR3 reads TGTGCCAGCAGGGATCTGAACTACGAGCAGTACTTC. The whole variable domain, filled in from reference TRBV28 and TRBJ2-7, reads DVKVTQSSRYLVKRTGEKVFLECVQDMDHENMFWYRQDPGLGLRLIYFSYDVKMKEKGDIPEGYSVSREKKERFSLILESASTNQTSMYLCASRDLNYEQYFGPGTRLTVT.

This clonotype was recorded at least ten times. J is TRBJ2-2 and V is TRBV28, with D possibly being TRBD1 or TRBD2 (5 bases each). Trimming removed 7 bases at V and 1 base at J, with 13 bases between. Germline-derived CDR1 and CDR2 are MDHEN and SYDVKM. The CDR3 is 15 amino acids. The CDR3 nucleotides read TGTGCCAGCACCCGGGACGCCGGGAACACCGGGGAGCTGTTTTTT. Its protein is CASTRDAGNTGELFF.

This clonotype was recorded many times. The chain couples TRBV9 to TRBJ2-7, with a tentative D call TRBD1 (7 bases). The V gene lost 0 bases and the J gene lost 2 bases, with 15 bases spanning the gap. The CDR3 length is 16 residues. The germline CDR1 and CDR2 sequences are SGDLS and YYNGEE. CDR3 loop: CASSVDRGDRAYEQYF. Here the CDR3 DNA reads TGTGCCAGCAGCGTAGATCGCGGGGACAGAGCCTACGAGCAGTACTTC.

CDR3 residues: CASSVGPEAFF. The DNA for the CDR3 is TGTGCCAGCAGCGTCGGCCCTGAAGCTTTCTTT. The chain links TRBV12-3 or TRBV12-4 to TRBJ1-1; no definite D call. The CDR3 runs to 11 residues. Trimming cost V 6 bases and J 6 bases, with 8 bases left between them.

This clonotype has at least ten counts. This rearrangement joins TRBV29-1 to TRBJ2-7; a possible D gene is TRBD1 (5 bases). CDR3 length equals 15 residues. The germline V gene has CDR1 SQVTM and CDR2 ANQGSEA. V was pared by 6 bases and J by 2 bases, with 20 bases between. The CDR3 DNA reads as TGCAGCGTCTTGATGCTAGGGGAAAAAACCTACGAGCAGTACTTC. Its protein is CSVLMLGEKTYEQYF.

This clonotype was observed many times. This rearrangement joins TRBV28 to TRBJ2-2; 7 bases agree with TRBD2. This CDR3 contains 14 residues. V was clipped by 7 bases and J by 3 bases; unmatched bases: 5. Germline V gene data show CDR1 as MDHEN and CDR2 as SYDVKM. Here the CDR3 reads CASKSGLDTGELFF. The CDR3 coding sequence is TGTGCCAGCAAATCCGGACTAGACACCGGGGAGCTGTTTTTT.

V is TRBV19 and J is TRBJ1-2, with a tentative D call TRBD1 (5 bases). The CDR3 sequence is 13 residues long. The V end lost 5 bases, the J end lost 4 bases, and 11 bases lay between the germline ends. Germline assignment: CDR1 LNHDA and CDR2 SQIVND (reference sequence). The CDR3 here is CASSLQVRYGYTF. As DNA, the CDR3 is TGTGCCAGTAGTTTACAGGTCCGCTATGGCTACACCTTC.

This CDR3 is CASSSRQEGYEQYF. Here the CDR3 DNA reads TGTGCCAGCAGTTCTCGGCAGGAGGGCTACGAGCAGTACTTC. The V gene is TRBV27, the J gene TRBJ2-7; a weak D match, TRBD2 (6 bases). CDR1 is MNHEY and CDR2 is SMNVEV in the germline V gene (reference sequence). There are 14 residues in the CDR3. V lost 4 bases and J 3 bases, leaving 13 bases between the germline ends.

The V gene is TRBV12-3 or TRBV12-4, the J gene TRBJ1-1; D gene uncertain. This CDR3 is 11 amino acids long. The V gene lost 10 bases and the J gene lost 4 bases, with 10 bases spanning the gap. As DNA, the CDR3 is TGTGCCATCCGCGCGGGCACTGAAGCTTTCTTT. This sequence encodes CAIRAGTEAFF.

At least ten counts were recorded for this clonotype. The chain employs TRBV12-3 or TRBV12-4 and TRBJ2-6, with no clear D. The germline V and J ends were trimmed by 2 bases and 1 base, with 6 bases remaining between them. The CDR3 spans 15 residues. The CDR3 nucleotides are TGTGCCAGCAGTTTACAGGTATCTGGGGCCAACGTCCTGACTTTC. Translating it yields CASSLQVSGANVLTF.

This clonotype was seen at least ten times. The chain recombines TRBV20-1 with TRBJ2-5; maybe TRBD1 (5 bases). CDR3 length: 16 residues. Germline V gene sequence: CDR1 DFQATT, CDR2 SNEGSKA (reference sequence). V was cut by 3 bases and J by 4 bases, with 21 bases left in between. The CDR3 here is CSASELGRWAGETQYF. The CDR3 bases are TGCAGTGCTAGTGAGTTGGGGCGGTGGGCCGGAGAGACCCAGTACTTC.

This clonotype was detected only once. A much larger clone is a single base away; this may be a read error. V and J are TRBV12-3 or TRBV12-4 and TRBJ1-1; D possibly corresponds to TRBD1 (6 bases). The length of the CDR3 is 15 residues. For the CDR3, the DNA is TGTGCCAGCAGTTTTGGGGGGCTGGGTGACACTGTAGCTTTCTTT. Amino acid sequence: CASSFGGLGDTVAFF.

This clonotype was seen ten or more times. The chain carries TRBV27 and TRBJ2-7; 7 nucleotides align to TRBD1. Germline CDR1 and CDR2: MNHEY and SMNVEV (reference sequence). The V segment lost 9 bases and the J segment 2 bases; nucleotides outside the gene matches: 4. The CDR3 is 12 amino acids. The CDR3 DNA follows: TGTGCCAGTCGACAGGGCACCTACGAGCAGTACTTC. It yields the protein CASRQGTYEQYF.

This clonotype was observed a few times. J is TRBJ1-1 and V is TRBV30; maybe TRBD1 (6 bases). This CDR3 is built from 16 residues. Germline V CDR1 and CDR2: GTSNPN, SVGIG (reference sequence). The germline V and J ends were trimmed by 1 base and 4 bases, with 19 bases remaining between them. Written as DNA, the CDR3 is TGTGCCTGGAGTGACCCAGGGGCCCCCCAGGTCACTGAAGCTTTCTTT. Protein product: CAWSDPGAPQVTEAFF.

Ten or more counts support this clonotype. This may be a read error, as it is one base from a much larger clone. DNA for the CDR3: TGTGCCAGCAGTGACTCCGGACAGAACGCCGGGGAGCTGTTTTTT. The encoded protein is CASSDSGQNAGELFF. V usage is TRBV6-4 and J usage is TRBJ2-2; possible D gene TRBD1, 6 bases. Germline loops: CDR1 MRHNA, CDR2 SNTAGT. This CDR3 contains 15 residues.